One and the same sample provided the 18 T cell receptor beta chains below, sequenced in a study of blood T cell repertoires in COVID-19. Assay: immunoSEQ multiplex PCR; the TCRdb copy retains only in-frame clones and omits some. Of approximately 52,000 clones listed, approximately 84% are singletons. Sequencing was done on a sample of peripheral blood. Receptor source: a human donor with active COVID-19. The donor label of this sample is uncertain.

The chain joins TRBV7-9 to TRBJ1-6; tentative D call: TRBD1 (5 bases). The ends were cut back, 3 bases at V and 13 bases at J, with 16 bases in the middle. Germline lookup yields CDR1 SEHNR and CDR2 FQNEAQ (reference sequence). This CDR3 is built from 14 residues. The CDR3 sequence is CASSFRTQGPPLHF. The CDR3 nucleotides read TGTGCCAGCAGCTTTAGGACCCAGGGTCCTCCCCTCCACTTT. Supplemented by reference TRBV7-9 and TRBJ1-6, the full variable domain reads DTGVSQNPRHKITKRGQNVTFRCDPISEHNRLYWYRQTLGQGPEFLTYFQNEAQLEKSRLLSDRFSAERPKGSFSTLEIQRTEQGDSAMYLCASSFRTQGPPLHFGNGTRLTVT.

The chain is built from TRBV7-2 and TRBJ1-3; 7 nucleotides line up with TRBD1. V lost 5 bases, J lost 4 bases, and 8 bases stayed unmatched. The CDR3 sequence is 15 residues long. Germline CDR1 and CDR2: SGHTA and FQGNSA. DNA of the CDR3: TGTGCCAGCAGCCCCCAGTCAGGGGGGGGAAACACCATATATTTT. It specifies CASSPQSGGGNTIYF.

This chain connects TRBV7-6 to TRBJ2-2, with D perhaps TRBD1 (6 bases). V dropped 5 bases and J dropped 4 bases, with 14 bases sitting between them. The germline gives CDR1 SGHVS, CDR2 FNYEAQ. CDR3 size: 15 residues. The CDR3 here is CASSPNNRVTGELFF. The CDR3 bases are TGTGCCAGCAGCCCAAATAACAGGGTCACCGGGGAGCTGTTTTTT.

The chain combines TRBV6-5 with TRBJ1-1; D uncertain. The CDR3 spans 14 residues. Germline CDR1 is MNHEY and CDR2 is SVGAGI. Trimming left V 6 bases short and J 5 bases short, with 16 bases between. Written as DNA, the CDR3 is TGTGCCAGCAGCCTCGACGGGGTGGGGACTGAAGCTTTCTTT. Its protein product is CASSLDGVGTEAFF.

This clone was seen a few times. CDR3 region: CASSLAREQYF. The DNA for the CDR3 is TGTGCCAGCAGCTTGGCTAGGGAGCAGTACTTC. The V and J genes are TRBV11-2 and TRBJ2-7; D is uncertain. Germline loops: CDR1 SGHAT, CDR2 FQNNGV. Trimming pared 3 bases from V and 7 bases from J, leaving 7 bases between. The CDR3 sequence is 11 residues long.

The chain has TRBV18 and TRBJ1-2, with a tentative D call TRBD1 (5 bases). The CDR3 is made up of 15 amino acids. The ends were cut back, 3 bases at V and 5 bases at J, with 16 bases in the middle. Per germline, CDR1 KGHSH and CDR2 LQKENI. DNA of the CDR3: TGTGCCAGCTCACCGGGAGGAAGCACAGGTTATGGCTACACCTTC. Its protein is CASSPGGSTGYGYTF.

The chain is built from TRBV2 and TRBJ2-7; TRBD1 agrees at 8 bases. Germline V lookup: CDR1 SNHLY, CDR2 FYNNEI. This CDR3 region has 15 residues. V dropped 5 bases and J dropped 3; count of bases not matched to a gene: 9. Here the CDR3 reads CASSPTGTGRYEQYF. The CDR3 region has the DNA TGTGCCAGCAGTCCCACCGGGACAGGTCGCTACGAGCAGTACTTC.

Written as DNA, the CDR3 is TGTGCCAGCAGCCAAGGCCCCAGCGACCGGGGAGATACGCAGTATTTT. Translating gives CASSQGPSDRGDTQYF. The chain is built from TRBV4-2 and TRBJ2-3; D is possibly TRBD2 (5 bases). CDR1 is LGHNA, CDR2 YNFKEQ, per germline. The CDR3 runs 16 residues. V lost 1 base and J lost 5, with 16 bases in between.

The chain employs TRBV12-3 or TRBV12-4 and TRBJ1-1; a possible D gene is TRBD1 (5 bases). V was shortened by 3 bases and J by 4 bases, with 9 bases between the two germline ends. This CDR3 is built from 13 residues. CDR3 sequence: CASSLRQTTEAFF. Here the CDR3 DNA reads TGTGCCAGCAGTTTGAGACAGACCACTGAAGCTTTCTTT.

V is TRBV29-1 and J is TRBJ2-1, with TRBD1 identical over 9 bases. The V gene end was trimmed by 4 bases and the J gene end by 6 bases; junction bases not matched to a gene: 4. The germline V gene encodes CDR1 SQVTM and CDR2 ANQGSEA. This CDR3 is 13 amino acids long. The CDR3 DNA is TGCAGCGTTGTGGGACAGGGCGGCAATGAGCAGTTCTTC. Translated: CSVVGQGGNEQFF.

The rearrangement links TRBV7-2 to TRBJ1-4, with D unresolved. The CDR3 runs to 15 residues. Germline V CDR1 and CDR2: SGHTA, FQGNSA. V was cut by 8 bases and J by 6 bases, with 19 bases left in between. The CDR3 spells CASSQAGRADEKLFF. The CDR3 bases are TGTGCCAGCTCCCAGGCCGGGCGGGCCGATGAAAAACTGTTTTTT.

The V gene is TRBV9, the J gene TRBJ2-5; the match to TRBD2 covers 12 bases. V shed 4 bases and J 5 bases; nucleotides not matched to a gene: 6. The CDR3 totals 15 residues. The germline V gene encodes CDR1 SGDLS and CDR2 YYNGEE. The CDR3 region has the DNA TGTGCCAGCAGCCCGACCGGGACTAGCGGGGAGACCCAGTACTTC. This encodes CASSPTGTSGETQYF.

This CDR3 reads CASRVAGVYEQFF. For the CDR3, the DNA is TGTGCCAGCAGGGTAGCGGGGGTTTATGAGCAGTTCTTC. J is TRBJ2-1 and V is TRBV2; 9 bases fit TRBD2. CDR1 is SNHLY, CDR2 FYNNEI, per germline. V was clipped by 6 bases and J by 8 bases; unmatched bases: 5. The length of the CDR3 is 13 residues.

The genes are TRBV7-3 and TRBJ2-1, with D possibly being TRBD2 (6 bases). CDR3 length equals 13 residues. The V end lost 5 bases, the J end lost 9 bases, and 14 bases lay between the germline ends. CDR1 SGHTA and CDR2 FQGTGA come from the germline V gene. The CDR3 is CASSQARRGEQFF. The CDR3 DNA reads as TGTGCCAGCAGCCAAGCTCGGAGGGGTGAGCAGTTCTTC. Looking up the rest from reference TRBV7-3 and TRBJ2-1 gives the full variable domain: GAGVSQTPSNKVTEKGKYVELRCDPISGHTALYWYRQSLGQGPEFLIYFQGTGAADDSGLPNDRFFAVRPEGSVSTLKIQRTERGDSAVYLCASSQARRGEQFFGPGTRLTVL.

This chain joins TRBV14 and TRBJ1-2; D is unclear. CDR1 and CDR2 (germline): SGHDN, FVKESK. Trimming stripped 3 bases from V and 0 bases from J, with 8 bases between. This CDR3 region has 14 residues. Here the CDR3 reads CASSQEGPNYGYTF. CDR3 DNA sequence: TGTGCCAGCAGCCAGGAGGGTCCTAACTATGGCTACACCTTC.

The sample holds a few counts of this clone. The CDR3 DNA sequence: TGTGCCAGCACAAGGGAGACTCGGGGTGGCTACACCTTC. Amino acid sequence: CASTRETRGGYTF. The chain uses TRBV2 and TRBJ1-2; D is unclear. The CDR3 totals 13 residues. The V gene lost 7 bases and the J gene lost 7 bases, with 16 bases spanning the gap. Germline CDR1 reads SNHLY; CDR2 reads FYNNEI.

The chain is built from TRBV5-6 and TRBJ1-1, with TRBD1 as a possible D gene (5 bases). Per germline, CDR1 SGHDT and CDR2 YYEEEE. V lost 0 bases to trimming and J lost 4 bases, with 10 bases between them. This CDR3 spans 14 amino acids. For the CDR3, the DNA is TGTGCCAGCAGCTTGGTTGGAGGGACCACTGAAGCTTTCTTT. Translated: CASSLVGGTTEAFF.

The chain couples TRBV9 to TRBJ2-7; TRBD1 matches 9 bases. Trimming at V came to 0 bases and at J to 2 bases, leaving 6 bases not matched to a gene. The CDR3 loop spans 16 amino acids. From germline, CDR1 is SGDLS and CDR2 YYNGEE. This chain's CDR3 is CASSVGSGQGTYEQYF. In nucleotides, the CDR3 is TGTGCCAGCAGCGTAGGCTCGGGACAGGGAACCTACGAGCAGTACTTC. Full variable domain (remainder filled in from reference TRBV9 and TRBJ2-7): DSGVTQTPKHLITATGQRVTLRCSPRSGDLSVYWYQQSLDQGLQFLIQYYNGEERAKGNILERFSAQQFPDLHSELNLSSLELGDSALYFCASSVGSGQGTYEQYFGPGTRLTVT.